This TCR beta chain was identified during a study of blood T cell repertoires in COVID-19. CDR3 length: 14 amino acids. V gave up 5 bases and J gave up 3 bases, with 14 bases separating them. The germline CDR1 and CDR2 sequences are MNHEY and SMNVEV (reference sequence). Sequenced by immunoSEQ multiplex PCR; TCRdb stores in-frame clones only, minus some. The data hold approximately 190,000 clones, with roughly four fifths observed a single time. V is TRBV27 and J is TRBJ2-7; tentative D call: TRBD1 (6 bases). Sequencing was performed on peripheral blood. The origin of this receptor is a woman in her 40s with acute or convalescent COVID-19. CDR3: CASSRGQIYYEQYF. Here the CDR3 DNA reads TGTGCCAGCAGTCGCGGACAGATCTACTACGAGCAGTACTTC.